This T cell receptor (beta chain) was found in a study of T cell changes during pregnancy in multiple sclerosis. Sequencing used immunoSEQ multiplex PCR; TCRdb keeps in-frame clones, though not all of them. The table includes tens of thousands of clones, over 90% detected once. The V end lost 3 bases, the J end lost 5 bases, and 12 bases lay between the germline ends. The CDR3 totals 14 residues. Germline CDR1 reads KGHSH; CDR2 reads LQKENI. The receptor's source is a female donor with multiple sclerosis, enrolled in a pregnancy study. The starting material was peripheral blood, obtained after pregnancy. This chain connects TRBV18 to TRBJ2-3; D is unresolved. The CDR3 DNA reads as TGTGCCAGCTCACCCCCACGCCCCGGAGATACGCAGTATTTT. Amino acids: CASSPPRPGDTQYF. The full variable domain, rest sourced from reference TRBV18 and TRBJ2-3, is NAGVMQNPRHLVRRRGQEARLRCSPMKGHSHVYWYRQLPEEGLKFMVYLQKENIIDESGMPKERFSAEFPKEGPSILRIQQVVRGDSAAYFCASSPPRPGDTQYFGPGTRLTVL.